The 11 T cell receptor beta chains below were found in one sample sequenced in a study of shared clonotypes between healthy human individuals. Method: immunoSEQ multiplex PCR; TCRdb's copy keeps in-frame clones and lacks some. This sample carries fewer than 2.5 million clones, roughly 93% of them seen once, and the ten largest clones take approximately 0.37%. Source material: naive CD4+ T cells from PBMCs. Subset given: CD45RA+ positively selected. The receptor set was obtained from a man aged 18-30 years in good health. Some clones in this sample may be carry-over from other donors' samples.

The V call is TRBV15, the J call TRBJ2-1, with unresolved D. CDR1 is LNHNV, CDR2 YYDKDF, per germline (reference sequence). The CDR3 loop spans 11 amino acids. Trimming removed 6 bases at V and 7 bases at J, with 7 bases between. The CDR3 spells CATSKKNEQFF. The CDR3 DNA reads TGTGCCACCAGTAAGAAAAATGAGCAGTTCTTC.

The J gene is TRBJ1-2, the V gene TRBV4-1; TRBD1 matches 9 bases. The CDR3 is 15 residues long. CDR1 is MGHRA and CDR2 is YSYEKL in the germline V gene. Germline trimming cut 2 bases from V and 3 bases from J; bases unmatched to any gene: 4. The DNA for the CDR3 is TGCGCCAGCAGCCAATCCGGACAGGGGTACTATGGCTACACCTTC. Amino acids: CASSQSGQGYYGYTF.

The J gene is TRBJ1-1, the V gene TRBV27; possible D gene TRBD1, 6 bases. Between the trimmed V and J ends, which lost 2 bases and 11 bases, there was a span of 18 bases. The germline V gene has CDR1 MNHEY and CDR2 SMNVEV (reference sequence). The CDR3 runs 14 residues. The CDR3 bases are TGTGCCAGCAGTTTAGGGGGCCCGCCTAGTGAGGCTTTCTTT. It is translated as CASSLGGPPSEAFF.

V usage is TRBV7-2 and J usage is TRBJ1-3, with 9 nucleotides matching TRBD1. With 4 bases clipped from V and 8 bases from J, the junction kept 6 bases outside the gene matches. This CDR3 has 14 amino acids. Per germline, CDR1 SGHTA and CDR2 FQGNSA. The CDR3 DNA sequence: TGTGCCAGCAGCTCAGACAGGGGGTGGGACACCATATATTTT. It is translated as CASSSDRGWDTIYF.

V usage is TRBV6-1 and J usage is TRBJ1-1; no clear D. The CDR3 is 14 residues long. V was pared by 1 base and J by 7 bases, with 13 bases between. Germline V gives CDR1 MNHNS, CDR2 SASEGT. The DNA for the CDR3 is TGTGCCAGCAGTGAAGATTGGGTCAAGATTGAAGCTTTCTTT. Amino acids: CASSEDWVKIEAFF.

This clone was picked up one time. The rearrangement uses TRBV6-6 and TRBJ1-1; TRBD1 might be the D (5 bases). Germline CDR1 reads MNHNY; CDR2 reads SVGAGI (reference sequence). The CDR3 totals 15 residues. The V end lost 7 bases, the J end lost 2 bases, and 17 bases lay between the germline ends. The chain's CDR3 is CASTLRRGANTEAFF. The CDR3 bases are TGTGCCAGCACCCTAAGGAGGGGCGCCAACACTGAAGCTTTCTTT.

Turning to this clone: Other DNA sequences in the same sample also yield this CDR3. The chain is built from TRBV18 and TRBJ2-7; D perhaps matches TRBD1 (6 bases). This CDR3 has 13 residues. Germline V gene sequence: CDR1 KGHSH, CDR2 LQKENI. The V and J ends lost 2 bases and 4 bases respectively, with 9 bases between them. The CDR3 region is CASSPGGVYEQYF. Here the CDR3 DNA reads TGTGCCAGCTCACCAGGGGGCGTGTACGAGCAGTACTTC.

The J gene is TRBJ1-1, the V gene TRBV5-6; TRBD1 matches at 12 bases. V trimming: 0 bases; J trimming: 5 bases; junction bases outside the gene matches: 5. CDR3 length: 16 amino acids. CDR1 and CDR2 from the germline V gene are SGHDT and YYEEEE. This chain's CDR3 is CASSLGDRGLVTEAFF. CDR3 coding DNA: TGTGCCAGCAGCTTGGGGGACAGGGGGCTGGTAACTGAAGCTTTCTTT.

This rearrangement joins TRBV19 to TRBJ2-7; the match to TRBD2 covers 8 bases. Germline V gene sequence: CDR1 LNHDA, CDR2 SQIVND (reference sequence). The junction had 7 bases not matched to a gene; V was cut back by 4 bases and J by 2 bases. The CDR3 has 15 residues. CDR3 coding DNA: TGTGCCAGTAGTACCGCAGCGGGAGACCCCTACGAGCAGTACTTC. Protein product: CASSTAAGDPYEQYF.

The gene calls are TRBV19 and TRBJ2-3; D remains ambiguous. The CDR3 loop spans 16 amino acids. The V and J ends lost 7 bases and 7 bases respectively, with 24 bases between them. From germline, CDR1 is LNHDA and CDR2 SQIVND (reference sequence). CDR3 residues: CASTPGETLLTHTQYF. CDR3 nucleotide sequence: TGTGCCAGTACCCCGGGCGAGACCCTCCTGACCCATACGCAGTATTTT.

This chain connects TRBV10-3 to TRBJ1-2; D remains ambiguous. Trimming took 1 base from V and 4 from J, leaving 7 bases between them. The CDR3 has 13 amino acids. Germline values: CDR1 ENHRY, CDR2 SYGVKD. CDR3 amino acids: CAISELEVYGYTF. CDR3 sequence (DNA): TGTGCCATCAGTGAGTTGGAGGTCTATGGCTACACCTTC.